A selection of T cell receptor beta chains follows, all from one sample in a study of blood T cell repertoires in COVID-19. Sequencing used immunoSEQ multiplex PCR; TCRdb keeps in-frame clones, though not all of them. The table lists 150,000 to 200,000 clones, approximately 86% of them singletons. The sequencing sample was made of peripheral blood. The receptors were gathered from a man between 18 and 35 years old with acute or convalescent COVID-19. The CDR3 runs from the conserved cysteine through the conserved F or W. The D gene is left open where the match is weak. Not every row has a clone size; where given, it reads once, few, many or a size class.

>TRBV7-9|TRBD1|TRBJ2-2|NA
CASSSLTGEFPGELFF
TGTGCCAGCAGCTCCCTCACAGGGGAGTTTCCCGGGGAGCTGTTTTTT
>TRBV2|TRBD2|TRBJ2-5|NA
CASKTGGAGTQYF
TGTGCCAGCAAAACCGGGGGGGCGGGGACCCAGTACTTC
>TRBV4-1|TRBD2|TRBJ2-7|once
CASSQVGGSYEQYF
TGCGCCAGCAGCCAAGTCGGGGGGTCCTACGAGCAGTACTTC
>TRBV6-5|NA|TRBJ2-5|NA
CASSENRLRPQYF
TGTGCCAGCAGCGAGAACAGGTTGAGGCCCCAGTACTTC
>TRBV6-5|TRBD1|TRBJ1-1|NA
CASSPSGQGRTEAFF
TGTGCCAGCAGTCCCTCTGGACAGGGTAGAACTGAAGCTTTCTTT
>TRBV2|TRBD2|TRBJ2-5|NA
CASRNGGEETQYF
TGTGCCAGCCGAAACGGGGGGGAAGAGACCCAGTACTTC
>TRBV3-1/TRBV3-2|NA|TRBJ2-5|NA
CASSQSGGHQETQYF
TGTGCCAGCAGCCAAAGTGGAGGACACCAAGAGACCCAGTACTTC
>TRBV5-1|TRBD2|TRBJ2-5|NA
CASSSMGLAGALETQYF
TGCGCCAGCAGCTCCATGGGACTAGCGGGGGCTCTTGAGACCCAGTACTTC
>TRBV4-1|NA|TRBJ2-1|NA
CASSQGRIRGSYNEQFF
TGCGCCAGCAGCCAAGGGAGGATCCGCGGCTCCTACAATGAGCAGTTCTTC
>TRBV2|TRBD1|TRBJ1-6|NA
CASSEDRGTYNSPLHF
TGTGCCAGCAGTGAGGACAGGGGAACCTATAATTCACCCCTCCACTTT
>TRBV6-5|TRBD1|TRBJ1-2|NA
CASSSTRQGAGYTF
TGTGCCAGCAGTTCCACAAGACAGGGGGCCGGCTACACCTTC
>TRBV28|TRBD1|TRBJ1-2|NA
CASSLVRTGSNYGYTF
TGTGCCAGCAGTTTGGTTAGGACAGGTTCTAACTATGGCTACACCTTC
>TRBV5-8|TRBD1|TRBJ2-7|NA
CASRESGTGRYEQYF
TGTGCCAGCAGGGAGTCCGGGACAGGGCGCTACGAGCAGTACTTC
>TRBV5-4|TRBD1|TRBJ2-5|few
CASSLPTGRETQYF
TGTGCCAGCAGTTTGCCGACAGGGAGAGAGACCCAGTACTTC
>TRBV18|TRBD2|TRBJ2-3|NA
CASSPGTPGLADSTDTQYF
TGTGCCAGCTCACCGGGGACACCGGGACTAGCGGACAGCACAGATACGCAGTATTTT
>TRBV5-1|TRBD1|TRBJ1-5|NA
CASSLEAGGRYQPQHF
TGCGCCAGCAGCTTGGAGGCAGGGGGCAGGTATCAGCCCCAGCATTTT
>TRBV7-9|NA|TRBJ2-7|NA
CASSLAGRYEQYF
TGTGCCAGCAGCTTAGCGGGGCGGTACGAGCAGTACTTC
>TRBV6-2/TRBV6-3|NA|TRBJ2-6|NA
CASSYSKAGSSSGANVLTF
TGTGCCAGCAGTTACTCGAAGGCAGGGTCTAGCTCTGGGGCCAACGTCCTGACTTTC
>TRBV12-3/TRBV12-4|NA|TRBJ1-4|NA
CASSFPQGKLFF
TGTGCCAGCAGTTTCCCACAGGGAAAACTGTTTTTT
>TRBV7-3|NA|TRBJ2-7|NA
CASSFGGGGSYEQYF
TGTGCCAGCAGCTTTGGTGGGGGAGGCTCCTACGAGCAGTACTTC
>TRBV5-1|NA|TRBJ1-1|NA
CASSLYRERGTGNTEAFF
TGCGCCAGCAGCTTGTACAGGGAAAGGGGAACGGGGAACACTGAAGCTTTCTTT
>TRBV12-3/TRBV12-4|NA|TRBJ1-1|many
CASSPGGVKAFF
TGTGCCAGCAGCCCGGGGGGGGTTAAAGCTTTCTTT
>TRBV7-8|NA|TRBJ2-4|NA
CASGEGTNIQYF
TGTGCCAGCGGTGAGGGCACGAACATTCAGTACTTC
>TRBV10-3|TRBD1|TRBJ2-5|NA
CATGWRETQYF
TGTGCGACAGGGTGGAGAGAGACCCAGTACTTC
>TRBV6-5|TRBD1|TRBJ1-1|once
CASSLGQGNTEAFF
TGTGCCAGCAGTCTTGGACAGGGTAACACTGAAGCTTTCTTT
>TRBV6-6|NA|TRBJ1-3|NA
CASSPQISGNTIYF
TGTGCCAGCAGTCCCCAGATCTCTGGAAACACCATATATTTT
>TRBV3-1/TRBV3-2|NA|TRBJ1-1|NA
CASSLARTEAFF
TGTGCCAGCAGCCTCGCGAGGACTGAAGCTTTCTTT
>TRBV24-1|NA|TRBJ2-5|NA
CATSDPGTAQETQYF
TGTGCCACCAGTGACCCTGGGACTGCTCAAGAGACCCAGTACTTC
>TRBV6-2/TRBV6-3|NA|TRBJ2-1|NA
CASSYFQGGNEQFF
TGTGCCAGCAGTTATTTCCAGGGTGGGAATGAGCAGTTCTTC